This entry lists 18 T cell receptor beta chains sequenced from one sample in a study of T cell responses to AZD1222 COVID-19 vaccine. Using immunoSEQ multiplex PCR, the repertoire was profiled, and TCRdb retains in-frame clones only, with some absent. The sample yields roughly 110,000 clones, 88% seen once. Source: peripheral blood, taken 28 days after the second AZD1222 dose. Every receptor here comes from an adult who received the AZD1222 COVID-19 vaccine.

The chain employs TRBV19 and TRBJ1-2; D is possibly TRBD1 (6 bases). Between the trimmed V and J ends, which lost 4 bases and 0 bases, there was a span of 12 bases. The CDR3 totals 15 residues. The germline gives CDR1 LNHDA, CDR2 SQIVND (reference sequence). The CDR3 region has the DNA TGTGCCAGTAGTAAAAACAGGGCCGCTAACTATGGCTACACCTTC. Encoded protein: CASSKNRAANYGYTF.

The table lists this clone with a count of one. V gene TRBV19 combines with J gene TRBJ1-5; TRBD1 is a possible D gene (6 bases). The CDR3 consists of 15 residues. V was trimmed by 7 bases and J by 2 bases, leaving 15 bases between them. CDR1 and CDR2 from the germline V gene are LNHDA and SQIVND (reference sequence). CDR3 in DNA: TGTGCCAGTAAATCGGGGGGCATGGGCAATCAGCCCCAGCATTTT. Its protein is CASKSGGMGNQPQHF.

In its sample, this clone was seen once. J is TRBJ2-7 and V is TRBV18; perhaps TRBD2 as D (6 bases). This CDR3 contains 15 residues. Trimming took off 0 bases at V and 6 bases at J, with 15 bases between the two ends. CDR1 is KGHSH and CDR2 is LQKENI in the germline V gene. The CDR3 DNA is TGTGCCAGCTCACCACCTCTTAGGCACGGGGGCGAGCAGTACTTC. Amino acid sequence: CASSPPLRHGGEQYF.

V gene TRBV27 combines with J gene TRBJ1-2; D might be TRBD1 (6 bases). The CDR3 runs to 14 residues. V shed 4 bases and J shed 4 bases, with 13 bases lying between them. Germline V gene lookup returns CDR1 MNHEY and CDR2 SMNVEV (reference sequence). CDR3 in DNA: TGTGCCAGCAGTTCTATCACAGGGACCTATGGCTACACCTTC. Translation gives CASSSITGTYGYTF.

The rearrangement uses TRBV3-1 (or the pseudogene TRBV3-2) and TRBJ1-3, with unresolved D. Germline V gives CDR1 LGHDT, CDR2 YNNKEL (reference sequence). Trimming took 1 base from V and 0 from J, leaving 7 bases between them. There are 15 residues in the CDR3. The CDR3 DNA is TGTGCCAGCAGCCAAGGCAGAGGCTCTGGAAACACCATATATTTT. Its protein product is CASSQGRGSGNTIYF.

This clone was found a few times. This chain connects TRBV29-1 to TRBJ1-5; D unresolved. Germline CDR1 is SQVTM and CDR2 is ANQGSEA. V dropped 7 bases and J dropped 0 bases, with 10 bases sitting between them. The CDR3 runs to 13 residues. This CDR3 is CSAQENSNQPQHF. As DNA, the CDR3 is TGCAGCGCCCAGGAAAATAGCAATCAGCCCCAGCATTTT.

The chain couples TRBV6-5 to TRBJ2-1, with 10 nucleotides matching TRBD1. This CDR3 region has 14 residues. The germline gives CDR1 MNHEY, CDR2 SVGAGI. V was clipped by 6 bases and J by 7 bases; unmatched bases: 6. CDR3 sequence reads: CASRTGGRENEQFF. The DNA of the CDR3 is TGTGCCAGCAGGACAGGGGGCAGAGAGAATGAGCAGTTCTTC.

The rearrangement links TRBV5-1 to TRBJ2-1, with TRBD1 identical over 7 bases. The junction had 12 bases not matched to a gene; V was cut back by 5 bases and J by 7 bases. Germline assignment: CDR1 SGHRS and CDR2 YFSETQ. This CDR3 contains 15 residues. The CDR3 reads CASSFSSTGRNEQFF. The DNA of the CDR3 is TGCGCCAGCAGTTTCTCATCGACAGGGCGGAATGAGCAGTTCTTC.

This sequence joins TRBV7-2 and TRBJ1-3, with D unclear. This CDR3 region has 12 residues. V was pared by 5 bases and J by 4 bases, with 6 bases between. Germline CDR1 and CDR2: SGHTA and FQGNSA. The CDR3 nucleotides read TGTGCCAGCAGCCCTGGGGGAAACACCATATATTTT. Residues: CASSPGGNTIYF.

This clone was seen more than once but under ten times. V and J are TRBV19 and TRBJ2-7; TRBD1 aligns across 7 bases. With 3 bases clipped from V and 0 bases from J, the junction kept 11 bases outside the gene matches. The CDR3 length is 17 residues. Germline loops: CDR1 LNHDA, CDR2 SQIVND (reference sequence). In nucleotides, the CDR3 is TGTGCCAGTAGTATTGCCCAATCAGGGACAGTCTCCTACGAGCAGTACTTC. Protein: CASSIAQSGTVSYEQYF.

CDR3 protein: CASTTGNTIYF. CDR3 nucleotide sequence: TGTGCCAGCACCACGGGCAACACCATATATTTT. This chain joins TRBV28 and TRBJ1-3, with D hard to call. The germline CDR1 and CDR2 sequences are MDHEN and SYDVKM. Trimming removed 7 bases from V and 7 bases from J, with 8 bases in between. There are 11 residues in the CDR3.

This rearrangement joins TRBV11-2 to TRBJ2-2, with 7 bases fitting TRBD2. This CDR3 region has 16 residues. Looked up from germline, CDR1 is SGHAT and CDR2 is FQNNGV. V lost 0 bases and J lost 7; bases outside the gene matches: 8. The CDR3 loop is CASSLELGGFGGELFF. Written as DNA, the CDR3 is TGTGCCAGCAGCTTAGAACTCGGGGGGTTCGGCGGGGAGCTGTTTTTT.

The chain recombines TRBV10-3 with TRBJ2-3; 10 nucleotides line up with TRBD2. The germline gives CDR1 ENHRY, CDR2 SYGVKD. Trimming at V came to 6 bases and at J to 2 bases, leaving 8 bases not matched to a gene. CDR3 length equals 16 residues. For the CDR3, the DNA is TGTGCCATCAGGGGACTACTAGCGGGGTACACAGATACGCAGTATTTT. Translating it yields CAIRGLLAGYTDTQYF.

The V gene is TRBV20-1, the J gene TRBJ1-1; no definite D call. Germline CDR1 and CDR2: DFQATT and SNEGSKA (reference sequence). V dropped 1 base and J dropped 11 bases, with 11 bases sitting between them. The CDR3 runs 11 residues. Here the CDR3 reads CSARVGGLAFF. CDR3 DNA sequence: TGCAGTGCTAGAGTGGGAGGTTTGGCTTTCTTT.

This chain's CDR3 is CASSRTGADEAFF. The CDR3 region has the DNA TGTGCCAGCAGCCGGACAGGGGCAGATGAAGCTTTCTTT. This chain joins TRBV12-3 or TRBV12-4 and TRBJ1-1; 9 bases are a match to TRBD1. J lost 7 bases, V lost 6 bases, and 6 bases had no gene match. The CDR3 is 13 residues long.

The CDR3 nucleotides are TGTGCCAGCAGCCCCGAACAGGGGGCAAATGAAAAACTGTTTTTT. Translation: CASSPEQGANEKLFF. V usage is TRBV14 and J usage is TRBJ1-4; 9 bases match TRBD1. The CDR3 runs 15 residues. Per germline, CDR1 SGHDN and CDR2 FVKESK. J was trimmed by 5 bases and V by 4 bases; bases with no gene match: 5.

This chain joins TRBV25-1 and TRBJ2-5; D is perhaps TRBD1 (6 bases). The V end lost 3 bases, the J end lost 1 base, and 12 bases lay between the germline ends. Per germline, CDR1 MGHDK and CDR2 SYGVNS. The CDR3 is made up of 15 amino acids. CDR3 loop: CASSDDRTRQETQYF. In DNA, the CDR3 is TGTGCCAGCAGTGATGACAGGACACGCCAAGAGACCCAGTACTTC.

V and J are TRBV12-5 and TRBJ2-7; 11 nucleotides align to TRBD1. J gave up 6 bases and V 3 bases, and 4 bases lay outside the gene matches. The CDR3 has 14 residues. Germline loops: CDR1 LGHNT, CDR2 FRNRAP. The CDR3 region has the DNA TGTGCTAGTGGTTTAGGGACAGGGGGAGGCGAGCAGTACTTC. Encoded protein: CASGLGTGGGEQYF.